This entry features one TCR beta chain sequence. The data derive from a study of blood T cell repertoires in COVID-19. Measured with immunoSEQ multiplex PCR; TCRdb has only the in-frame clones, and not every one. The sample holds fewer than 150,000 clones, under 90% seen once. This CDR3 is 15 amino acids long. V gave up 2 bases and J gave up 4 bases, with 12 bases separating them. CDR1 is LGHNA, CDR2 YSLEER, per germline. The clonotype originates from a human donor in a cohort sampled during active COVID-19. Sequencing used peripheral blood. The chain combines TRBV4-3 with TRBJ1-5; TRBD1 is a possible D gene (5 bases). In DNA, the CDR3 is TGCGCCAGCAGCCAACGCCTCGGGGGAAATCAGCCCCAGCATTTT. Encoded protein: CASSQRLGGNQPQHF.